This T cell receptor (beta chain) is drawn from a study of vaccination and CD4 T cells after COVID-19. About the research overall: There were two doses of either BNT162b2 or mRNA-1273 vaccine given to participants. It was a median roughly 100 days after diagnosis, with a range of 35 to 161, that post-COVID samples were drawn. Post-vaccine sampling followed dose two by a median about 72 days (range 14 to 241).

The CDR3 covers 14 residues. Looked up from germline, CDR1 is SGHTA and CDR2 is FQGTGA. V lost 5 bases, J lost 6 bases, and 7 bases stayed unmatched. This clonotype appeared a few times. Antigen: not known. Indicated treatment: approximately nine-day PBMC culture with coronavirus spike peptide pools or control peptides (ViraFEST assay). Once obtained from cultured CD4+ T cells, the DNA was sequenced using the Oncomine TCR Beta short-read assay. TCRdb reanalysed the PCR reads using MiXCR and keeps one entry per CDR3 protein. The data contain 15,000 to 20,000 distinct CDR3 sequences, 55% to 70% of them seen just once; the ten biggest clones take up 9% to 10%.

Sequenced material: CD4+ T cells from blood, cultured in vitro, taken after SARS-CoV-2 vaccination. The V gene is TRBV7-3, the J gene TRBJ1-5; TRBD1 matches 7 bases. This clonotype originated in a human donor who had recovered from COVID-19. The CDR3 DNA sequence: TGTGCCAGCAGCCTTAGACAGGGAAGTCAGCCCCAGCATTTT. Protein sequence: CASSLRQGSQPQHF.